The 12 T cell receptor beta chains in this list originate from one sample, sequenced in a study of OX40 agonist ivuxolimab in advanced cancers. Some clones are missing from TCRdb's copy, which holds only in-frame ones; the method was immunoSEQ multiplex PCR. The sample comprises fewer than 80,000 clones, approximately 92% of which are singletons, and roughly 6.5% rests with the top ten. This specimen was CD4+ or CD8+ T cells sorted from blood, taken in a trial of the OX40 agonist ivuxolimab. The source of these receptors is an adult with an advanced solid tumor such as melanoma, head and neck, liver or kidney cancer.

The V and J genes are TRBV2 and TRBJ1-3, with a possible D match to TRBD1 (5 bases). The CDR3 is 14 residues long. V was cut by 6 bases and J by 1 base, with 10 bases left in between. Germline V gene data show CDR1 as SNHLY and CDR2 as FYNNEI. CDR3 in amino acids: CASRPTESGNTIYF. The CDR3 DNA is TGTGCCAGCAGGCCGACAGAGTCTGGAAACACCATATATTTT. The whole variable domain, remainder taken from reference TRBV2 and TRBJ1-3, is EPEVTQTPSHQVTQMGQEVILRCVPISNHLYFYWYRQILGQKVEFLVSFYNNEISEKSEIFDDQFSVERPDGSNFTLKIRSTKLEDSAMYFCASRPTESGNTIYFGEGSWLTVV.

This clone was counted a single time. The chain employs TRBV18 and TRBJ1-3, with D tentatively TRBD1 (5 bases). V was cut by 2 bases and J by 2 bases, with 10 bases left in between. Germline CDR1 is KGHSH and CDR2 is LQKENI. The CDR3 spans 15 residues. The CDR3 coding sequence is TGTGCCAGCTCACCAGAAGGGGTTACTGGAAACACCATATATTTT. Its protein is CASSPEGVTGNTIYF.

This clone was seen more than once but under ten times. This chain uses TRBV27 with TRBJ1-2; D is uncertain. CDR1 and CDR2 from the germline V gene are MNHEY and SMNVEV (reference sequence). Trimming removed 10 bases from V and 1 base from J, with 7 bases in between. The CDR3 covers 11 residues. The CDR3 here is CATVFNYGYTF. CDR3 sequence (DNA): TGTGCCACCGTCTTTAACTATGGCTACACCTTC.

The genes are TRBV12-5 and TRBJ1-2; D is ambiguous. Germline-derived CDR1 and CDR2 are LGHNT and FRNRAP. This CDR3 has 14 amino acids. The V end was cut by 1 base, the J end by 5 bases, with 11 bases between. CDR3 nucleotide sequence: TGTGCTAGTGGTTTGGCACAATCGGGTTATGGCTACACCTTC. It encodes CASGLAQSGYGYTF. Full variable domain (rest looked up from reference TRBV12-5 and TRBJ1-2): DARVTQTPRHKVTEMGQEVTMRCQPILGHNTVFWYRQTMMQGLELLAYFRNRAPLDDSGMPKDRFSAEMPDATLATLKIQPSEPRDSAVYFCASGLAQSGYGYTFGSGTRLTVV.

The chain joins TRBV5-6 to TRBJ2-1; TRBD2 matches 7 bases. Germline CDR1 is SGHDT and CDR2 is YYEEEE. This CDR3 is 11 amino acids long. V gave up 3 bases and J gave up 15 bases; unmatched junction bases: 6. CDR3 in amino acids: CASSYGLEGFF. The CDR3 bases are TGTGCCAGCAGCTATGGACTAGAGGGGTTCTTC.

The V gene is TRBV7-2, the J gene TRBJ2-2; 9 nucleotides agree with TRBD2. CDR3 length equals 16 residues. V lost 4 bases and J lost 8; bases outside the gene matches: 11. Germline assignment: CDR1 SGHTA and CDR2 FQGNSA. As DNA, the CDR3 is TGTGCCAGCAGCTCGTTTCTAGCGGGGTCAGGAGGGGAGCTGTTTTTT. Encoded protein: CASSSFLAGSGGELFF.

The chain has TRBV5-5 and TRBJ2-7, with 8 bases identical to TRBD1. The CDR3 is made up of 14 amino acids. The germline CDR1 and CDR2 sequences are SGHKS and YYEKEE (reference sequence). V trimming: 4 bases; J trimming: 6 bases; junction bases outside the gene matches: 9. The CDR3 sequence is CASSPWTGTSEQYF. In DNA, the CDR3 is TGTGCCAGCAGCCCCTGGACAGGGACGAGCGAGCAGTACTTC.

This chain uses TRBV27 with TRBJ1-2; D unclear. V was cut by 6 bases and J by 1 base, with 12 bases left in between. The CDR3 runs to 14 residues. Germline V CDR1 and CDR2: MNHEY, SMNVEV (reference sequence). This chain's CDR3 is CASSTQAINYGYTF. CDR3 in DNA: TGTGCCAGCAGCACGCAGGCGATTAACTATGGCTACACCTTC.

The CDR3 here is CASSGTDPSSYNEQFF. The DNA of the CDR3 is TGTGCCAGCAGCGGGACGGATCCTAGCTCCTACAATGAGCAGTTCTTC. The rearrangement joins TRBV7-9 to TRBJ2-1, with D perhaps being TRBD1 or TRBD2 (5 bases each). CDR1 is SEHNR, CDR2 FQNEAQ, per germline (reference sequence). V was trimmed by 5 bases and J by 0 bases, leaving 14 bases between them. The CDR3 covers 16 residues.

This clone was seen just once. The chain couples TRBV4-3 to TRBJ2-2; D not certain. The length of the CDR3 is 13 residues. V dropped 1 base and J dropped 4 bases, with 4 bases sitting between them. In germline, CDR1 is LGHNA, CDR2 YSLEER. CDR3 nucleotide sequence: TGCGCCAGCAGCCAAGGGACCACCGGGGAGCTGTTTTTT. Translated, it gives CASSQGTTGELFF.

The CDR3 here is CASRSFGGRDTEAFF. CDR3 coding DNA: TGTGCCAGCAGGTCCTTCGGGGGGAGGGACACTGAAGCTTTCTTT. V gene TRBV7-9 combines with J gene TRBJ1-1; D is possibly TRBD1 (5 bases). Germline values: CDR1 SEHNR, CDR2 FQNEAQ (reference sequence). The V gene lost 6 bases and the J gene lost 3 bases, with 17 bases spanning the gap. CDR3 size: 15 residues.

Here the CDR3 reads CASSRGSPREQFF. Here the CDR3 DNA reads TGTGCCAGCAGCCGGGGGTCCCCAAGAGAGCAGTTCTTC. The chain couples TRBV9 to TRBJ2-1, with a tentative D call TRBD2 (6 bases). Germline CDR1 reads SGDLS; CDR2 reads YYNGEE. The CDR3 has 13 residues. With 4 bases removed from V and 10 bases from J, the gap between germline ends came to 15 bases.